This T cell receptor beta chain was recovered during a study of shared clonotypes between healthy human individuals. Across the whole study: Three plates were used per donor for CD4 naive, three for CD4 memory, two for CD8 naive and one for CD8 memory. Study results and limitations: Lower generation probabilities were found for non-shared clonotypes than for those shared by all four donors.

In regard to this clone: Its specificity is unknown.

Profiling relied on immunoSEQ multiplex PCR, and the TCRdb table lists in-frame clones only, not all of them. This sample yields about 2.3 million clones, of which 85% to 95% are seen a single time; roughly 0.34% belongs to the top ten. The material sequenced was naive CD4+ T cells from PBMCs. The subset: CD45RA+ positively selected. This TCR was sampled from a man between 18 and 35 years old in good health. Some clones in this sample may be carry-over from other donors' samples.

Here the CDR3 reads CASSFRYPSTGELFF. The CDR3 nucleotides read TGTGCCAGCAGTTTCAGGTATCCCAGCACCGGGGAGCTGTTTTTT. V gene TRBV27 combines with J gene TRBJ2-2; D is ambiguous. The V end was cut by 3 bases, the J end by 4 bases, with 12 bases between. This CDR3 has 15 residues. In germline, CDR1 is MNHEY, CDR2 SMNVEV (reference sequence).